This T cell receptor beta chain was captured in a study of regulatory T cells in long-lasting Graves disease. In this sample, this clonotype turned up many times. As for time point: newly diagnosed GD, antithyroid drugs for less than 3 months. PBMC-extracted RNA yielded the TCR library. Library construction for TCR beta used iRepertoire HTBI primers and Arm-PCR of CDR3 regions. TCRdb fed the multiplex PCR reads into MiXCR, producing one record per CDR3 protein. The sample includes some 490,000 distinct CDR3 sequences, around 11% of them seen just once. The CDR3 has 12 residues. V gave up 4 bases and J gave up 7 bases, with 7 bases separating them. The V gene's germline CDR1 is KGHDR and CDR2 SFDVKD. This same sample was also taken into another study, of T cells in Graves' hyperthyroidism and ophthalmopathy. This second study notes: Also found in blood were most expanded thyroid clonotypes above 0.001.

The gene calls are TRBV24-1 and TRBJ2-1; no clear D gene. The sequencing used peripheral blood mononuclear cells (PBMCs), collected at new diagnosis, from a patient treated with antithyroid drugs. This clonotype originated in a woman aged 25-40 years with Graves disease. The CDR3 sequence is CATSDRRNEQFF. DNA for the CDR3: TGTGCCACCAGTGACCGCCGTAATGAGCAGTTCTTC.